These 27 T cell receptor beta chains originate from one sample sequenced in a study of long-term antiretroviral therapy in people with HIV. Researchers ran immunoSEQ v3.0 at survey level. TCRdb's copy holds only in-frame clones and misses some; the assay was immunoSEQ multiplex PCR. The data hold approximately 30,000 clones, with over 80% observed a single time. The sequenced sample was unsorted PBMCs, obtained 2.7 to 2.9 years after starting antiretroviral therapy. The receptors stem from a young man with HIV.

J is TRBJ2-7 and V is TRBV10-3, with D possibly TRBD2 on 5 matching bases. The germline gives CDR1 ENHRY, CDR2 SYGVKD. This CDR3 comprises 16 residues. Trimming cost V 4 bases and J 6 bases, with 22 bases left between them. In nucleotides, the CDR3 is TGTGCCATCAGTGTAGCGAGTAGCGTGATTTCTGGCGAGCAGTACTTC. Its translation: CAISVASSVISGEQYF.

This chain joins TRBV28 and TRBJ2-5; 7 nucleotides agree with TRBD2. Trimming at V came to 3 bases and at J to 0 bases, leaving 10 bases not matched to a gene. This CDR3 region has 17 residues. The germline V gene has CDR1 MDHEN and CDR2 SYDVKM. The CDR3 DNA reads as TGTGCCAGCAGTTTCTATCAGACCGGGACTAACCAAGAGACCCAGTACTTC. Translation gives CASSFYQTGTNQETQYF.

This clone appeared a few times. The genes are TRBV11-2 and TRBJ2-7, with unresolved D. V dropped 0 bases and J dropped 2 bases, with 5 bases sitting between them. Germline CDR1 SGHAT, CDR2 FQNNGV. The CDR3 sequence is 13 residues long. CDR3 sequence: CASSLDPPYEQYF. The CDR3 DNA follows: TGTGCCAGCAGCTTAGATCCGCCCTACGAGCAGTACTTC.

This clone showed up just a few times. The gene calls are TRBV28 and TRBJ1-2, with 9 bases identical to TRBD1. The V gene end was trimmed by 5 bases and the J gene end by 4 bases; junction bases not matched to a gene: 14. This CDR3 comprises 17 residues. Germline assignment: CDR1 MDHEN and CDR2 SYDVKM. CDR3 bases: TGTGCCAGCAGTCCGACAGGACAGGGGATACTCCTCTATGGCTACACCTTC. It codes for CASSPTGQGILLYGYTF.

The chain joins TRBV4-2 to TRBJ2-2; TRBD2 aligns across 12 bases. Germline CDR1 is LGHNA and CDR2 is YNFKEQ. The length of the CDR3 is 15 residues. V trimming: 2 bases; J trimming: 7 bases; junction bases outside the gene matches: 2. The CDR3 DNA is TGTGCCAGCAGCCAAACTAGCGGGGGGAGCGGGGAGCTGTTTTTT. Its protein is CASSQTSGGSGELFF.

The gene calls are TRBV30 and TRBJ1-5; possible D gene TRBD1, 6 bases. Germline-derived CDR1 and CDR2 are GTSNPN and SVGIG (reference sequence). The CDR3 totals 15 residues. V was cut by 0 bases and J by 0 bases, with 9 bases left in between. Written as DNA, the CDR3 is TGTGCCTGGAGTGTACGACAGGATAGCAATCAGCCCCAGCATTTT. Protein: CAWSVRQDSNQPQHF. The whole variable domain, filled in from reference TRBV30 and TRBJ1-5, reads SQTIHQWPATLVQPVGSPLSLECTVEGTSNPNLYWYRQAAGRGLQLLFYSVGIGQISSEVPQNLSASRPQDRQFILSSKKLLLSDSGFYLCAWSVRQDSNQPQHFGDGTRLSIL.

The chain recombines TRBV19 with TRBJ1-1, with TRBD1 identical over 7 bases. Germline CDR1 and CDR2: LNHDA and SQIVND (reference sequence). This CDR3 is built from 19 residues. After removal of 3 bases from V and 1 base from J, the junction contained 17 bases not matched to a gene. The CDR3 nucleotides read TGTGCCAGTAGTATTATACCCAGGCTGCAGGGGGAGTCGAACACTGAAGCTTTCTTT. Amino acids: CASSIIPRLQGESNTEAFF.

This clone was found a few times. CDR3 bases: TGTGCCAGCAGCTTAGATGAAGAGATGTATAGCAATCAGCCCCAGCATTTT. It is translated as CASSLDEEMYSNQPQHF. The chain links TRBV7-8 to TRBJ1-5, with D unresolved. This CDR3 has 17 amino acids. Germline loops: CDR1 SGHVS, CDR2 FQNEAQ. The V and J ends lost 1 base and 0 bases respectively, with 13 bases between them.

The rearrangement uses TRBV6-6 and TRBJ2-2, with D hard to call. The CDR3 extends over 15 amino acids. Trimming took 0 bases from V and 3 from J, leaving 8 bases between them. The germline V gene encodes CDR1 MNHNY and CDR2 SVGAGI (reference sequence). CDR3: CASSYSLQDTGELFF. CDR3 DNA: TGTGCCAGCAGTTACTCACTCCAGGACACCGGGGAGCTGTTTTTT.

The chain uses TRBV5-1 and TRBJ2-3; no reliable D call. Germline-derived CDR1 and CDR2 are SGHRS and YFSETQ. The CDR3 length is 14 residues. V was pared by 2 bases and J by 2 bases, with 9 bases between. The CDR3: CASSLKGFTDTQYF. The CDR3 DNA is TGCGCCAGCAGCTTAAAAGGGTTCACAGATACGCAGTATTTT.

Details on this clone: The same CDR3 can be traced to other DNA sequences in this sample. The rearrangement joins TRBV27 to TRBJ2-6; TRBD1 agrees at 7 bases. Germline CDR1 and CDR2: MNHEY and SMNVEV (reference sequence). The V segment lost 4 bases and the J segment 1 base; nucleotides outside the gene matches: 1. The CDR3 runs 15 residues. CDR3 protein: CASSSRGSGANVLTF. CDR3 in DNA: TGTGCCAGCAGTTCCAGGGGGTCTGGGGCCAACGTCCTGACTTTC.

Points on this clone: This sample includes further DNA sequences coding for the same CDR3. CDR3 in amino acids: CASSVGTDTQYF. CDR3 coding DNA: TGTGCCAGCAGCGTAGGCACAGATACGCAGTATTTT. The chain employs TRBV9 and TRBJ2-3, with D uncertain. Germline V lookup: CDR1 SGDLS, CDR2 YYNGEE. Trimming cost V 0 bases and J 1 base, with 0 bases left between them. There are 12 residues in the CDR3.

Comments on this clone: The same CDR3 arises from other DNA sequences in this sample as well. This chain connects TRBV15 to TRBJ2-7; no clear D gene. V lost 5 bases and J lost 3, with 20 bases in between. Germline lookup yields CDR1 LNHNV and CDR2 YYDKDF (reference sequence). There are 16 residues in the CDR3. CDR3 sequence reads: CATSGYSGLVDYEQYF. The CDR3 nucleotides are TGTGCCACCAGCGGATACTCAGGTCTAGTGGACTACGAGCAGTACTTC.

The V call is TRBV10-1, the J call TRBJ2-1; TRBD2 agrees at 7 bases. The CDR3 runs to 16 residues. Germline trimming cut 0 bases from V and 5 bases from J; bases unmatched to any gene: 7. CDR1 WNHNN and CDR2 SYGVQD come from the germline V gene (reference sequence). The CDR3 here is CASSESVGRGNNEQFF. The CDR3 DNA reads TGCGCCAGCAGTGAGTCGGTAGGGAGGGGAAACAATGAGCAGTTCTTC.

Here the CDR3 DNA reads TGTGCCAGCAGCCCCCAGCCGTCGGGCTACGAGCAGTACTTC. Amino acids: CASSPQPSGYEQYF. V usage is TRBV11-1 and J usage is TRBJ2-7; D is unclear. The V end lost 5 bases, the J end lost 3 bases, and 14 bases lay between the germline ends. There are 14 residues in the CDR3. CDR1 and CDR2 (germline): SGHAT, FQDESV (reference sequence). Full variable domain (outside the CDR3, taken from reference TRBV11-1 and TRBJ2-7): EAEVAQSPRYKITEKSQAVAFWCDPISGHATLYWYRQILGQGPELLVQFQDESVVDDSQLPKDRFSAERLKGVDSTLKIQPAELGDSAMYLCASSPQPSGYEQYFGPGTRLTVT.

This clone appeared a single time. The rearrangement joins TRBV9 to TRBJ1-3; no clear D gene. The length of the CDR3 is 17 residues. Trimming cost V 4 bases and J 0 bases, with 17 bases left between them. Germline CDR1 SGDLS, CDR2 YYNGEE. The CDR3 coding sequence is TGTGCCAGCAGCCACGCCGTGGGCACCAGCTCTGGAAACACCATATATTTT. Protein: CASSHAVGTSSGNTIYF.

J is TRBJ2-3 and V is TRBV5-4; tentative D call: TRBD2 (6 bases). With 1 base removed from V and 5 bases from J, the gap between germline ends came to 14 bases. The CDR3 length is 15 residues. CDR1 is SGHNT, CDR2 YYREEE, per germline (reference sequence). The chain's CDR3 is CASSLQVMGGDTQYF. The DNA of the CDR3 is TGTGCCAGCAGCTTGCAAGTTATGGGAGGAGATACGCAGTATTTT.

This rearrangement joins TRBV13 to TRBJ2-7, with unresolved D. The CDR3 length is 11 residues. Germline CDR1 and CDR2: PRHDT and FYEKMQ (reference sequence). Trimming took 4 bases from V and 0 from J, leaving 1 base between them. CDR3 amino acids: CASSSSYEQYF. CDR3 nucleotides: TGTGCCAGCAGCTCCTCCTACGAGCAGTACTTC.

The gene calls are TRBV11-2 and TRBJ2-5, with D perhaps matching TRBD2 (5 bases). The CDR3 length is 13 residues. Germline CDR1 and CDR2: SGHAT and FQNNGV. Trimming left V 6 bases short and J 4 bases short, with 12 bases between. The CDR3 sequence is CASSTRSRETQYF. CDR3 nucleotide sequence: TGTGCCAGCAGTACTAGGTCTAGAGAGACCCAGTACTTC.

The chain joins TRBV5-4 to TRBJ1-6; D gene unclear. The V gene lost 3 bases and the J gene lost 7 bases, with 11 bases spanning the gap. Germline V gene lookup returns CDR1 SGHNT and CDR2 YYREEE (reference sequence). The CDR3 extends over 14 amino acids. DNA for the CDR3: TGTGCCAGCAGCTCACTAGACGGGAATTCACCCCTCCACTTT. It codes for CASSSLDGNSPLHF. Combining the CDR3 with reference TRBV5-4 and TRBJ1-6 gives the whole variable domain ETGVTQSPTHLIKTRGQQVTLRCSSQSGHNTVSWYQQALGQGPQFIFQYYREEENGRGNFPPRFSGLQFPNYSSELNVNALELDDSALYLCASSSLDGNSPLHFGNGTRLTVT.

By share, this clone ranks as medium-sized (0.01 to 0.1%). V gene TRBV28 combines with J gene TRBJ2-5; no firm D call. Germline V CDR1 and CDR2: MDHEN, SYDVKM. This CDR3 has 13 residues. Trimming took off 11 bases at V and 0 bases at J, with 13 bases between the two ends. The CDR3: CASHSWYQETQYF. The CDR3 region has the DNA TGTGCCTCCCACAGTTGGTACCAAGAGACCCAGTACTTC.

CDR3 sequence reads: CASSEYSSRPDSPLHF. DNA for the CDR3: TGTGCCAGCAGTGAATATTCCTCACGGCCGGACTCACCCCTCCACTTT. V usage is TRBV25-1 and J usage is TRBJ1-6; D call uncertain. Per germline, CDR1 MGHDK and CDR2 SYGVNS. Trimming left V 0 bases short and J 10 bases short, with 16 bases between. This CDR3 is built from 16 residues.

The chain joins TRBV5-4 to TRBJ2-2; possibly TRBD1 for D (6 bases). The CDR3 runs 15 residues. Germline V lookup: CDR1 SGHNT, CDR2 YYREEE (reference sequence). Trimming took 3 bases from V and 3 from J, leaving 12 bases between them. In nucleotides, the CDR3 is TGTGCCAGCAGCTCTCAGGGGTGGTACACCGGGGAGCTGTTTTTT. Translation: CASSSQGWYTGELFF.

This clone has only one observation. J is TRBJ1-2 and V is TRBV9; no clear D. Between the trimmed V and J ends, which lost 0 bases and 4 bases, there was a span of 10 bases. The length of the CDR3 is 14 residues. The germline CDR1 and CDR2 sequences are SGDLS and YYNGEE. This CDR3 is CASSVDAQAYGYTF. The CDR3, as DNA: TGTGCCAGCAGCGTAGACGCCCAGGCCTATGGCTACACCTTC.

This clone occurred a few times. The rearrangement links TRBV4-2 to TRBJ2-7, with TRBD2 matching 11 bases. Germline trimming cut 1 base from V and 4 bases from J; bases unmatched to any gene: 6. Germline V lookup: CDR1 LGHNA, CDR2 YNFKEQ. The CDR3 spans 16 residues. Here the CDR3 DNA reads TGTGCCAGCAGCCAAGGTTGGACTAGCGGGCAATACGAGCAGTACTTC. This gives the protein CASSQGWTSGQYEQYF.

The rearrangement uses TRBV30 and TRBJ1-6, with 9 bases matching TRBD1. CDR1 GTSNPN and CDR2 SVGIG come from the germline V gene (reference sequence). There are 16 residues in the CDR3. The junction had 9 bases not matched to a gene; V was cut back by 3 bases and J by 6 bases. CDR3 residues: CAWRDNNRGLNSPLHF. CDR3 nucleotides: TGTGCCTGGAGAGATAACAACAGGGGGCTTAATTCACCCCTCCACTTT.

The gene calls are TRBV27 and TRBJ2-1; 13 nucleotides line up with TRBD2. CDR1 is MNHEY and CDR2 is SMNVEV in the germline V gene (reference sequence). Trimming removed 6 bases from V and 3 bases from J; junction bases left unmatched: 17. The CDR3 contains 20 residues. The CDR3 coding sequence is TGTGCCAGCAGCTTTGGTAGGACTAGCGGGAGAGGGAAGGTCTACAATGAGCAGTTCTTC. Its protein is CASSFGRTSGRGKVYNEQFF.